These 4 T cell receptor beta chains originate from one sample sequenced in a study of cytomegalovirus exposure and HLA in healthy donors. PCR involved 60 Vbeta and 13 Jbeta primers. Clones were read by immunoSEQ multiplex PCR, and TCRdb kept only the in-frame ones, dropping some. The data hold over 150,000 clones, with around 77% observed a single time. Sequencing was performed on PBMCs. The receptors were sampled from a woman in her twenties or thirties in good health and CMV-seronegative.

This clone appeared a single time. The chain is built from TRBV18 and TRBJ2-5, with 8 bases that match TRBD1. The CDR3 runs to 16 residues. Germline V gene lookup returns CDR1 KGHSH and CDR2 LQKENI. Trimming cost V 6 bases and J 4 bases; bases outside gene matches: 13. In DNA form, the CDR3 reads TGTGCCAGCTCCCAGGAAAGGGCCAGGGGGCGAGAGACCCAGTACTTC. This encodes CASSQERARGRETQYF.

This chain joins TRBV5-1 and TRBJ1-6; 12 bases match TRBD1. The junction had 3 bases not matched to a gene; V was cut back by 3 bases and J by 8 bases. The CDR3 loop spans 15 amino acids. Per the germline V gene, CDR1 is SGHRS and CDR2 is YFSETQ. Here the CDR3 reads CASSSWDRGHSPLHF. Here the CDR3 DNA reads TGCGCCAGCAGCTCCTGGGACAGGGGGCATTCACCCCTCCACTTT.

The DNA for the CDR3 is TGCGCCAGCAGGTCCCGGGACATTTACGAGCAGTACTTC. Its translation is CASRSRDIYEQYF. This chain joins TRBV10-1 and TRBJ2-7, with TRBD1 as a possible D gene (6 bases). The CDR3 extends over 13 amino acids. V was cut by 6 bases and J by 4 bases, with 13 bases left in between. CDR1 and CDR2 from the germline V gene are WNHNN and SYGVQD (reference sequence).

This clone was observed a single time. This chain links TRBV19 with TRBJ1-5; D is unclear. Deletions cut 4 bases from V and 0 bases from J, with 13 bases between. The CDR3 has 16 residues. Germline CDR1 reads LNHDA; CDR2 reads SQIVND (reference sequence). DNA of the CDR3: TGTGCCAGTAGTACCTCCCCGATCAGTAGCAATCAGCCCCAGCATTTT. Amino acids: CASSTSPISSNQPQHF.